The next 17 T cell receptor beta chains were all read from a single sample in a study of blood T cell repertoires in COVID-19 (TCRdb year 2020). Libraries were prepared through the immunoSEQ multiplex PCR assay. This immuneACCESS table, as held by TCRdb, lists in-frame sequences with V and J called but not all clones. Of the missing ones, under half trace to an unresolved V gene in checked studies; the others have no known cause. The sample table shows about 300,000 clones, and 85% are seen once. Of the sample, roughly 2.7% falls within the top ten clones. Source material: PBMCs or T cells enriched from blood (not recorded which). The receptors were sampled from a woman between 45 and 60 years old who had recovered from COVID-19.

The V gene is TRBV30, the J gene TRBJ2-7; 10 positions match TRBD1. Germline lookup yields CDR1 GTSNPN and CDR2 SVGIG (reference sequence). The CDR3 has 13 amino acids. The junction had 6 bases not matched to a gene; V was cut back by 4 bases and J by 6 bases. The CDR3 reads CAWNAGQGFEQYF. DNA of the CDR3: TGTGCCTGGAATGCGGGACAGGGGTTCGAGCAGTACTTC.

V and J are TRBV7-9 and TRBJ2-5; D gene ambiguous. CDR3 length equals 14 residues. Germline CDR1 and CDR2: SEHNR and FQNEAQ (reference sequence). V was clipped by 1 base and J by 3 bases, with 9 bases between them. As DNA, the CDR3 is TGTGCCAGCAGCTTAGGGCTAGGAAAAGAGACCCAGTACTTC. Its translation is CASSLGLGKETQYF.

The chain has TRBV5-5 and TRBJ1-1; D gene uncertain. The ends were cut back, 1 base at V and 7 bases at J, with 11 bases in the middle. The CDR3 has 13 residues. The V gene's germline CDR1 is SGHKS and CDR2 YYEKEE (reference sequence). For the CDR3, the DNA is TGTGCCAGCAGCTTGTGGGCTGTGCGTGAAGCTTTCTTT. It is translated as CASSLWAVREAFF.

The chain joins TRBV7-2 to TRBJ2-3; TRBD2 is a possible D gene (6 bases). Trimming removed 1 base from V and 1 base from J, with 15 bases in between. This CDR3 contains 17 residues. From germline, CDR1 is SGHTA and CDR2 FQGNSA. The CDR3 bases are TGTGCCAGCAGCTTAGATTTGCTAGCGAGTCGCACAGATACGCAGTATTTT. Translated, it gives CASSLDLLASRTDTQYF. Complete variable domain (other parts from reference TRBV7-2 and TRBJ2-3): GAGVSQSPSNKVTEKGKDVELRCDPISGHTALYWYRQSLGQGLEFLIYFQGNSAPDKSGLPSDRFSAERTGGSVSTLTIQRTQQEDSAVYLCASSLDLLASRTDTQYFGPGTRLTVL.

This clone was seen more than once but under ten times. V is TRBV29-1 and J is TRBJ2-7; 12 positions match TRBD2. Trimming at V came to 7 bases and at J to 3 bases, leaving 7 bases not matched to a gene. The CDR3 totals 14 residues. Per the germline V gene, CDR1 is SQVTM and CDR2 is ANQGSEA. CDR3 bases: TGCAGCGCCCTTAGACTAGCGGGAGACTACGAGCAGTACTTC. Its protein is CSALRLAGDYEQYF.

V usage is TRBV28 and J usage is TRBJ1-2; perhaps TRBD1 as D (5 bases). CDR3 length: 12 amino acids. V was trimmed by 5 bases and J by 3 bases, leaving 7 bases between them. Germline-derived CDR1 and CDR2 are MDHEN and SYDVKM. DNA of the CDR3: TGTGCCAGCAGTGGGGGGTACTATGGCTACACCTTC. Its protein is CASSGGYYGYTF.

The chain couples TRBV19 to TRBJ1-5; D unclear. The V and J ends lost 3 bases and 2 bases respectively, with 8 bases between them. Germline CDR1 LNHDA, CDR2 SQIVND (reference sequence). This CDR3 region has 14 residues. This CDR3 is CASSILSGNQPQHF. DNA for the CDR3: TGTGCCAGTAGTATTCTGTCAGGCAATCAGCCCCAGCATTTT.

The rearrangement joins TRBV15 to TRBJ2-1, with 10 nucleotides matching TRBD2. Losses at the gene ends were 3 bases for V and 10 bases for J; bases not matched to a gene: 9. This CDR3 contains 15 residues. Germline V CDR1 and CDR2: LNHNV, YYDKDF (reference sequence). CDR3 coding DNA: TGTGCCACCAGCAGCCGGACTAGCGGATCGGGGGAGCAGTTCTTC. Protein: CATSSRTSGSGEQFF.

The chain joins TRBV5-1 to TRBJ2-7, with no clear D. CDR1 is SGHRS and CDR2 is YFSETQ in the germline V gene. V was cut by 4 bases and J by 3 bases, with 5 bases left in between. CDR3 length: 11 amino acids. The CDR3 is CASSPGYEQYF. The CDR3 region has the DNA TGCGCCAGCAGCCCCGGCTACGAGCAGTACTTC.

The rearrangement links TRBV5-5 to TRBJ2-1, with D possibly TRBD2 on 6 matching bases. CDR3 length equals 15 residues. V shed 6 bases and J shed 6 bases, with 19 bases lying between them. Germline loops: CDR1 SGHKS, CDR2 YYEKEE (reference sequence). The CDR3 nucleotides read TGTGCCAGCACCCTAGCGACTACTCCTGCCAATGAGCAGTTCTTC. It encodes CASTLATTPANEQFF.

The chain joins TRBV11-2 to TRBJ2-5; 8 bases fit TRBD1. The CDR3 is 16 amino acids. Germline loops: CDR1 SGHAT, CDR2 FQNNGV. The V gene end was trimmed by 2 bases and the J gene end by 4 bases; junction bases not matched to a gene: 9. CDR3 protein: CASSLRAGGGGETQYF. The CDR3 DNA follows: TGTGCCAGCAGCTTAAGGGCAGGGGGCGGTGGAGAGACCCAGTACTTC.

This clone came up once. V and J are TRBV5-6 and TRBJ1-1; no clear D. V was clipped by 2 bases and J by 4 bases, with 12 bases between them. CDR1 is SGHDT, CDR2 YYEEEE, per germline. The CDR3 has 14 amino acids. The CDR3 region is CASSLSPRVTEAFF. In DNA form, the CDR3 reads TGTGCCAGCAGCTTATCCCCTCGGGTCACTGAAGCTTTCTTT.

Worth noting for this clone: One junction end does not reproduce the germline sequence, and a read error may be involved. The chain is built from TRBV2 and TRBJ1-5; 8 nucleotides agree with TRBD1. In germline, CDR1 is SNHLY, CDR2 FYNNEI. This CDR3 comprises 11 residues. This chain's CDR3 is CASSTEGQADF. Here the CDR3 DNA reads TGTGCCAGCAGTACGGAGGGACAGGCGGATTTT.

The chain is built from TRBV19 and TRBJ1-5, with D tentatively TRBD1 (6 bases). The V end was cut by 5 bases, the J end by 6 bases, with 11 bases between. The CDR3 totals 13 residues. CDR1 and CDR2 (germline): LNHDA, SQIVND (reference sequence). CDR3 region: CASSPGVAQPQHF. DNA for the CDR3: TGTGCCAGTAGTCCAGGGGTGGCTCAGCCCCAGCATTTT.

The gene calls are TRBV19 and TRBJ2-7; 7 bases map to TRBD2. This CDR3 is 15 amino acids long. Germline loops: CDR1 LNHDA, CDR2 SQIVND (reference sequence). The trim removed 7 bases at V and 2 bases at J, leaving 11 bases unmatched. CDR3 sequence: CASTPGWGLTYEQYF. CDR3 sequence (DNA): TGTGCCAGTACCCCAGGGTGGGGACTAACCTACGAGCAGTACTTC.

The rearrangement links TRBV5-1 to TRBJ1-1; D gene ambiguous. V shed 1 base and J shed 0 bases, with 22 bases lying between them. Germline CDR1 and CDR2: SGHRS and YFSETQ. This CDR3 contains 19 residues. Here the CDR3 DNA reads TGCGCCAGCAGCTTGTGGGGAGCTATGGGAGTGGAACTGAACACTGAAGCTTTCTTT. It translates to CASSLWGAMGVELNTEAFF.

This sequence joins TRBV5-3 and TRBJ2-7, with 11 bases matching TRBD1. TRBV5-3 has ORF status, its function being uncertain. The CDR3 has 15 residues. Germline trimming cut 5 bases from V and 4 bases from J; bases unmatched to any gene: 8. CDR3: CARRAFRDRGYEQYF. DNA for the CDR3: TGTGCCAGAAGGGCCTTTAGGGACAGGGGGTACGAGCAGTACTTC.